A selection of T cell receptor beta chains follows, all from one sample in a study of blood T cell repertoires in COVID-19. Some clones are missing from TCRdb's copy, which holds only in-frame ones; the method was immunoSEQ multiplex PCR. The sample has about 100,000 clones, around 87% seen once. Source material: peripheral blood. The receptors were gathered from a human donor in a cohort sampled during active COVID-19. Each CDR3 is given with its conserved first and last residue. The D gene is left open where the match is weak. The size of a clone is reported for some rows only, either as once, few or many, or as a class for expanded clones.

clone_size | j_call | d_call | v_call | cdr3_aa | cdr3_nt
. | TRBJ2-3 | TRBD2 | TRBV5-4 | CASSSTSGRRTDTQYF | TGTGCCAGCAGCTCGACTAGCGGGAGGAGGACAGATACGCAGTATTTT
. | TRBJ2-1 | . | TRBV5-1 | CASSLDSSYNEQFF | TGCGCCAGCAGCTTGGATAGCTCCTACAATGAGCAGTTCTTC
few | TRBJ2-5 | . | TRBV6-2/TRBV6-3 | CASSYNSGDRETQYF | TGTGCCAGCAGTTATAACTCGGGAGACCGAGAGACCCAGTACTTC
. | TRBJ1-5 | . | TRBV18 | CASSPPGGRSNQPQHF | TGTGCCAGCTCACCCCCCGGGGGGAGGTCAAATCAGCCCCAGCATTTT
. | TRBJ2-2 | . | TRBV6-2/TRBV6-3 | CASSYRGTGELFF | TGTGCCAGCAGTTATAGGGGGACCGGGGAGCTGTTTTTT
once | TRBJ1-4 | . | TRBV4-2 | CASSLHLGISNEKLFF | TGTGCCAGCAGCCTACACCTAGGAATCTCTAATGAAAAACTGTTTTTT
. | TRBJ1-4 | TRBD1 | TRBV5-1 | CASSLGLTGEVSHEKLFF | TGCGCCAGCAGCTTGGGGTTGACAGGGGAAGTCTCCCATGAAAAACTGTTTTTT
. | TRBJ2-5 | TRBD2 | TRBV6-2/TRBV6-3 | CASSPRLAGGYQETQYF | TGTGCCAGCAGCCCCCGACTAGCGGGAGGGTACCAAGAGACCCAGTACTTC
once | TRBJ2-3 | TRBD2 | TRBV6-5 | CASSYSGLAGADTQYF | TGTGCCAGCAGTTACTCTGGACTAGCGGGAGCAGATACGCAGTATTTT
. | TRBJ2-5 | TRBD2 | TRBV29-1 | CSVCLAGEGTQYF | TGCAGCGTCTGCTTGGCGGGAGAGGGGACCCAGTACTTC
. | TRBJ2-7 | . | TRBV2 | CASSVAGYYEQYF | TGTGCCAGCAGTGTTGCAGGGTACTACGAGCAGTACTTC
. | TRBJ1-1 | TRBD1 | TRBV10-3 | CAISELPGTGGNTEAFF | TGTGCCATCAGTGAGCTACCGGGGACAGGGGGGAACACTGAAGCTTTCTTT
. | TRBJ2-3 | TRBD2 | TRBV19 | CASSSPGSGRSTDTQYF | TGTGCCAGTAGTTCCCCCGGTAGCGGGAGGAGCACAGATACGCAGTATTTT
once | TRBJ2-1 | TRBD2 | TRBV10-2 | CATTKPGLAGAGEQFF | TGCGCCACCACTAAGCCGGGACTAGCGGGAGCGGGTGAGCAGTTCTTC
. | TRBJ2-7 | TRBD1 | TRBV19 | CASSGTGVIPYEQYF | TGTGCCAGTAGTGGTACAGGGGTTATTCCCTACGAGCAGTACTTC
once | TRBJ2-3 | . | TRBV13 | CASQQGGDTQYF | TGTGCCAGCCAACAGGGTGGAGATACGCAGTATTTT
few | TRBJ2-5 | TRBD2 | TRBV19 | CASSIRGLAGGSGETQYF | TGTGCCAGTAGTATCCGCGGACTAGCGGGAGGGTCCGGGGAGACCCAGTACTTC
. | TRBJ2-3 | . | TRBV27 | CASSSLSIAGPGTDTQYF | TGTGCCAGCAGTTCCCTCTCCATTGCGGGACCGGGCACAGATACGCAGTATTTT
few | TRBJ1-1 | . | TRBV5-1 | CASSPLLGTEAFF | TGCGCCAGCAGCCCTCTGCTAGGCACTGAAGCTTTCTTT
. | TRBJ2-2 | TRBD2 | TRBV24-1 | CATSAGGLDTGELFF | TGTGCCACCAGTGCGGGGGGACTTGACACCGGGGAGCTGTTTTTT
. | TRBJ2-2 | TRBD1 | TRBV28 | CASSLMDRGTGELFF | TGTGCCAGCAGTTTAATGGACAGGGGGACCGGGGAGCTGTTTTTT
. | TRBJ2-2 | TRBD2 | TRBV5-5 | CASSPQGLAGLTGELFF | TGTGCCAGCAGCCCGCAGGGTCTAGCGGGTTTAACCGGGGAGCTGTTTTTT
. | TRBJ2-5 | TRBD1 | TRBV20-1 | CSASPPGQLQETQYF | TGCAGTGCTAGTCCACCGGGACAGCTGCAAGAGACCCAGTACTTC
. | TRBJ1-2 | . | TRBV5-1 | CASSLAGAAGRTF | TGCGCCAGCAGCTTGGCCGGGGCGGCAGGGAGGACCTTC
. | TRBJ1-1 | . | TRBV3-1/TRBV3-2 | CASSQGPLGAFF | TGTGCCAGCAGCCAAGGCCCTCTCGGGGCTTTCTTT
. | TRBJ2-5 | TRBD1 | TRBV6-5 | CASSYRGQRYF | TGTGCCAGCAGTTACAGGGGGCAAAGGTACTTC
. | TRBJ2-5 | TRBD2 | TRBV7-2 | CASSFSGRATRGETQYF | TGTGCCAGCAGCTTTAGCGGGAGGGCCACCAGAGGGGAGACCCAGTACTTC
. | TRBJ2-3 | . | TRBV5-1 | CASSLGGSGPDTQYF | TGCGCCAGCAGCTTGGGGGGCTCAGGGCCAGATACGCAGTATTTT
. | TRBJ1-1 | TRBD1 | TRBV5-1 | CASSLEPRQGEAFF | TGCGCCAGCAGCCTAGAGCCGCGACAGGGTGAAGCTTTCTTT
. | TRBJ2-7 | TRBD1 | TRBV9 | CASSPTGVISYEQYF | TGTGCCAGCAGCCCAACAGGGGTAATATCCTACGAGCAGTACTTC
. | TRBJ2-2 | . | TRBV10-1 | CASSSSTGELFF | TGCGCCAGCAGTTCTAGCACCGGGGAGCTGTTTTTT
. | TRBJ1-1 | . | TRBV3-1/TRBV3-2 | CASSRAGGTEAFF | TGTGCCAGCAGCCGTGCGGGGGGAACTGAAGCTTTCTTT
. | TRBJ1-4 | . | TRBV10-3 | CAISEAGATNEKLFF | TGTGCCATCAGTGAGGCAGGCGCAACTAATGAAAAACTGTTTTTT
. | TRBJ2-5 | TRBD2 | TRBV10-2 | CASTGTNIQETQYF | TGCGCCAGCACCGGGACTAACATTCAAGAGACCCAGTACTTC
. | TRBJ2-5 | TRBD2 | TRBV6-5 | CASTYGGEETQYF | TGTGCCAGTACATACGGGGGGGAAGAGACCCAGTACTTC
. | TRBJ2-7 | . | TRBV9 | CASSPGAEPYEQYF | TGTGCCAGCAGCCCAGGGGCGGAGCCCTACGAGCAGTACTTC
. | TRBJ2-1 | TRBD1 | TRBV6-2/TRBV6-3 | CASSYSTGGVNNEQFF | TGTGCCAGCAGTTACTCGACAGGGGGCGTTAACAATGAGCAGTTCTTC
. | TRBJ2-3 | . | TRBV9 | CASSPLTSPDTQYF | TGTGCCAGCAGCCCCCTGACTAGTCCCGATACGCAGTATTTT
. | TRBJ2-7 | . | TRBV19 | CASSGLLYGEQYF | TGTGCCAGTAGTGGCCTTTTGTACGGGGAGCAGTACTTC
few | TRBJ2-7 | . | TRBV20-1 | CSASQRGQGRAYEQYF | TGCAGTGCTAGTCAACGAGGGCAGGGGAGGGCCTACGAGCAGTACTTC
. | TRBJ2-1 | TRBD2 | TRBV5-4 | CASSLYGGRAIEDEQFF | TGTGCCAGCAGCTTGTACGGCGGGAGGGCCATAGAAGATGAGCAGTTCTTC
. | TRBJ1-1 | . | TRBV28 | CASSSLGEGTEAFF | TGTGCCAGCAGTTCCTTGGGGGAGGGGACTGAAGCTTTCTTT
. | TRBJ2-7 | TRBD2 | TRBV5-5 | CASRLVGGLASYEQYF | TGTGCCAGCAGGCTCGTAGGGGGACTAGCCTCCTACGAGCAGTACTTC
few | TRBJ2-2 | TRBD1 | TRBV13 | CASSSSGQVYTGELFF | TGTGCCAGCAGCTCTTCGGGACAGGTTTACACCGGGGAGCTGTTTTTT
. | TRBJ2-3 | . | TRBV7-9 | CASSRAQGGSGPDTQYF | TGTGCCAGCAGCAGGGCACAGGGCGGGAGTGGCCCAGATACGCAGTATTTT
. | TRBJ2-7 | TRBD2 | TRBV3-1/TRBV3-2 | CASSQDLPSGSVNEQYF | TGTGCCAGCAGCCAAGACCTGCCTAGCGGGAGTGTCAACGAGCAGTACTTC
. | TRBJ2-7 | TRBD1 | TRBV5-1 | CASSLAPPGQGAREQYF | TGCGCCAGCAGCTTGGCCCCCCCGGGACAGGGGGCGCGAGAGCAGTACTTC
few | TRBJ2-3 | . | TRBV7-6 | CASSLRRAADTQYF | TGTGCCAGCAGCTTGCGCAGGGCAGCAGATACGCAGTATTTT
. | TRBJ2-3 | TRBD1 | TRBV4-3 | CASSQDPPGQIADTQYF | TGCGCCAGCAGCCAAGATCCTCCGGGACAGATAGCAGATACGCAGTATTTT
. | TRBJ1-2 | TRBD1 | TRBV6-5 | CAGTRQGFSGYTF | TGTGCCGGAACACGACAGGGATTCTCTGGCTACACCTTC
. | TRBJ2-5 | . | TRBV6-6 | CATTGAGTETQYF | TGTGCCACCACTGGTGCGGGAACGGAGACCCAGTACTTC
. | TRBJ2-7 | . | TRBV11-3 | CASSLDSQGYEQYF | TGTGCCAGCAGCTTAGACTCACAGGGATACGAGCAGTACTTC
. | TRBJ1-3 | . | TRBV29-1 | CSVLGSSGNTIYF | TGCAGCGTTCTTGGGAGCTCTGGAAACACCATATATTTT
. | TRBJ1-2 | . | TRBV29-1 | CSSRGRDYGYTF | TGCAGCTCCCGTGGCAGGGACTATGGCTACACCTTC